One sample yielded the 14 T cell receptor beta chains listed below, sequenced in a study of blood T cell repertoires in COVID-19. Repertoires were generated with immunoSEQ multiplex PCR, while TCRdb's copy carries only in-frame clones and drops some. The data show roughly 190,000 clones, with approximately 84% seen just once and about 5.1% held by the top ten. Sequenced material: peripheral blood. The receptors derive from a woman in her 70s with active or convalescent COVID-19.

The J gene is TRBJ2-7, the V gene TRBV7-9; D may be TRBD2 (6 bases). The CDR3 has 15 residues. Trimming left V 6 bases short and J 2 bases short, with 17 bases between. In germline, CDR1 is SEHNR, CDR2 FQNEAQ (reference sequence). CDR3 protein: CASRTSGRGTYEQYF. The CDR3 DNA is TGTGCCAGCAGAACCTCGGGACGGGGGACCTACGAGCAGTACTTC. Filled out from reference TRBV7-9 and TRBJ2-7, the complete variable domain reads DTGVSQNPRHKITKRGQNVTFRCDPISEHNRLYWYRQTLGQGPEFLTYFQNEAQLEKSRLLSDRFSAERPKGSFSTLEIQRTEQGDSAMYLCASRTSGRGTYEQYFGPGTRLTVT.

This clone was seen a single time. The J gene is TRBJ1-5, the V gene TRBV7-9; 9 bases map to TRBD1. With 5 bases clipped from V and 1 base from J, the junction kept 9 bases outside the gene matches. The CDR3 loop spans 17 amino acids. CDR1 is SEHNR, CDR2 FQNEAQ, per germline (reference sequence). CDR3 sequence (DNA): TGTGCCAGCAGCCTCGGGACAGGGACTTCGAGCAATCAGCCCCAGCATTTT. It specifies CASSLGTGTSSNQPQHF.

This clone turned up a few times. The gene calls are TRBV20-1 and TRBJ1-2; D uncertain. Germline V gene sequence: CDR1 DFQATT, CDR2 SNEGSKA (reference sequence). The CDR3 has 9 residues. Trimming removed 6 bases at V and 14 bases at J, with 13 bases between. This CDR3 is CSATTPGTF. CDR3 nucleotides: TGCAGTGCAACCACCCCGGGTACCTTC.

V usage is TRBV2 and J usage is TRBJ2-5, with 11 nucleotides matching TRBD1. The V gene end was trimmed by 8 bases and the J gene end by 4 bases; junction bases not matched to a gene: 9. Germline V gives CDR1 SNHLY, CDR2 FYNNEI. This CDR3 comprises 15 residues. The CDR3 DNA follows: TGTGCCAGCCGAAAGGACAGGGGGCGTAGAGAGACCCAGTACTTC. The encoded protein is CASRKDRGRRETQYF.

CDR3 in amino acids: CASSSAMGQGDNEQFF. Written as DNA, the CDR3 is TGTGCCAGCAGCTCTGCGATGGGACAGGGGGACAATGAGCAGTTCTTC. V gene TRBV3-1 (or the pseudogene TRBV3-2) combines with J gene TRBJ2-1, with 11 bases identical to TRBD1. This CDR3 contains 16 residues. V gave up 5 bases and J gave up 5 bases; unmatched junction bases: 8. Germline V gene sequence: CDR1 LGHDT, CDR2 YNNKEL (reference sequence).

The chain recombines TRBV30 with TRBJ1-1; 8 bases align to TRBD1. This CDR3 has 13 amino acids. The V gene's germline CDR1 is GTSNPN and CDR2 SVGIG (reference sequence). The V and J ends lost 5 bases and 6 bases, in that order; junction bases with no gene match: 8. Here the CDR3 reads CAWEDREVSEAFF. CDR3 in DNA: TGTGCCTGGGAGGACAGGGAAGTTTCTGAAGCTTTCTTT. Combining the CDR3 with reference TRBV30 and TRBJ1-1 gives the whole variable domain SQTIHQWPATLVQPVGSPLSLECTVEGTSNPNLYWYRQAAGRGLQLLFYSVGIGQISSEVPQNLSASRPQDRQFILSSKKLLLSDSGFYLCAWEDREVSEAFFGQGTRLTVV.

The chain has TRBV6-6 and TRBJ2-7; D is unclear. The CDR3 length is 15 residues. Germline lookup yields CDR1 MNHNY and CDR2 SVGAGI (reference sequence). Trimming shortened V by 0 bases and J by 0 bases, and 9 bases separated the two germline ends. CDR3 sequence (DNA): TGTGCCAGCAGTTACTCGACACCGAGCTCCTACGAGCAGTACTTC. As protein: CASSYSTPSSYEQYF.

The table lists this clone with a few counts. The J gene is TRBJ2-7, the V gene TRBV4-2; 9 bases are a match to TRBD2. V lost 0 bases, J lost 0 bases, and 0 bases stayed unmatched. Germline lookup yields CDR1 LGHNA and CDR2 YNFKEQ. CDR3 size: 15 residues. Here the CDR3 reads CASSQDSGSSYEQYF. The CDR3 DNA is TGTGCCAGCAGCCAAGATAGCGGGAGCTCCTACGAGCAGTACTTC.

The V call is TRBV18, the J call TRBJ2-7; D possibly corresponds to TRBD1 (5 bases). Germline CDR1 and CDR2: KGHSH and LQKENI. The CDR3 extends over 11 amino acids. The germline V and J ends were trimmed by 8 bases and 12 bases, with 17 bases remaining between them. CDR3 in amino acids: CASRSGAHLYF. The CDR3 nucleotides read TGTGCCAGCAGGAGTGGGGCCCATCTGTACTTC.

This clone occurred once. The chain uses TRBV7-2 and TRBJ2-1; 7 bases match TRBD2. Unmatched junction bases numbered 2, after V lost 1 base and J lost 5 bases. The CDR3 has 14 amino acids. In germline, CDR1 is SGHTA, CDR2 FQGNSA. The CDR3 protein is CASSLGLADNEQFF. CDR3 nucleotides: TGTGCCAGCAGCTTAGGGCTAGCGGACAATGAGCAGTTCTTC. Complete variable domain (other parts from reference TRBV7-2 and TRBJ2-1): GAGVSQSPSNKVTEKGKDVELRCDPISGHTALYWYRQSLGQGLEFLIYFQGNSAPDKSGLPSDRFSAERTGGSVSTLTIQRTQQEDSAVYLCASSLGLADNEQFFGPGTRLTVL.

This clone was observed once. The sample holds other DNA sequences that translate to the same CDR3. The gene calls are TRBV18 and TRBJ2-5; D is undetermined. Trimming cost V 3 bases and J 1 base, with 3 bases left between them. This CDR3 is 12 amino acids long. CDR1 and CDR2 (germline): KGHSH, LQKENI. In nucleotides, the CDR3 is TGTGCCAGCTCACCCCTCCAAGAGACCCAGTACTTC. Translated, it gives CASSPLQETQYF.

The V gene is TRBV28, the J gene TRBJ2-7; 9 positions agree with TRBD2. V was clipped by 5 bases and J by 5 bases; unmatched bases: 10. There are 15 residues in the CDR3. From germline, CDR1 is MDHEN and CDR2 SYDVKM. The CDR3 reads CASSPTGSGSHEQYF. The CDR3, as DNA: TGTGCCAGCAGTCCGACGGGTAGCGGGAGCCACGAGCAGTACTTC.

The chain employs TRBV5-1 and TRBJ2-7; TRBD1 is a possible D gene (6 bases). In germline, CDR1 is SGHRS, CDR2 YFSETQ. The V end lost 0 bases, the J end lost 3 bases, and 19 bases lay between the germline ends. The CDR3 runs to 17 residues. DNA for the CDR3: TGCGCCAGCAGCTTGGTTCAAGGGGGTTTAACTGTCTACGAGCAGTACTTC. It encodes CASSLVQGGLTVYEQYF.

This clone was detected once. This rearrangement joins TRBV21-1 to TRBJ2-6; the table calls TRBD1, which could not be checked here. TRBV21-1 is a pseudogene segment. This CDR3 contains 16 residues. This CDR3 reads CASEGTGMSGANVLTF. CDR3 in DNA: TGTGCCAGCGAAGGGACAGGGATGTCTGGGGCCAACGTCCTGACTTTC.